This T cell receptor beta chain was profiled in a study of blood T cells in healthy people across ages. Sample-barcoded 5' priming and a J-beta primer mix drove a second PCR of roughly 7 to 11 cycles. Each CDR3 protein gets one entry after TCRdb re-called the 5' RACE reads with MiXCR. The data contain about 1.4 million distinct CDR3 sequences, 45% to 70% of them seen just once; the ten biggest clones take up about 6.7%. V gave up 8 bases and J gave up 4 bases, with 22 bases separating them. CDR3 length: 16 residues. CDR1 SEHNR and CDR2 FQNEAQ come from the germline V gene (reference sequence). This sequence was found in a man aged 18 to 29 in good health. J is TRBJ2-3 and V is TRBV7-9; D tentatively reads TRBD1 or TRBD2 (6 bases each). The sequenced material came from blood. DNA of the CDR3: TGTGCCAGCCCTATTCCGGGGGCCACGGTGGCAGATACGCAGTATTTT. Translating gives CASPIPGATVADTQYF. The entire variable domain, with the rest obtained from reference TRBV7-9 and TRBJ2-3, is as follows: DTGVSQNPRHKITKRGQNVTFRCDPISEHNRLYWYRQTLGQGPEFLTYFQNEAQLEKSRLLSDRFSAERPKGSFSTLEIQRTEQGDSAMYLCASPIPGATVADTQYFGPGTRLTVL.